The rows below give T cell receptor beta chains drawn from one sample of a study of cytomegalovirus exposure and HLA in healthy donors. The data were produced by immunoSEQ multiplex PCR, yet TCRdb's version contains in-frame clones alone and is incomplete. The data show about 95,000 clones, about 70% seen once. Source material: PBMCs. These receptor sequences come from a man between 60 and 75 years old in good health and CMV-seronegative. The CDR3 runs from the conserved cysteine through the conserved F or W. The D gene is left open where the match is weak. Expanded clones are given a class, and other clones once, few, many or no size at all.

j_gene: TRBJ1-1; d_gene: TRBD1; v_gene: TRBV18; abundance: NA; CDR3nt: TGTGCCAGCTCCACAAACTGGAGACAGGGCGGCACTGAAGCTTTCTTT; CDR3aa: CASSTNWRQGGTEAFF
j_gene: TRBJ1-2; d_gene: TRBD1; v_gene: TRBV2; abundance: NA; CDR3nt: TGTGCCAGCAGTATCCGGGACAGCAACTATGGCTACACCTTC; CDR3aa: CASSIRDSNYGYTF
j_gene: TRBJ2-7; d_gene: NA; v_gene: TRBV5-1; abundance: NA; CDR3nt: TGCGCCAGCAGCTTGGAACAGGTCTCCTACGAGCAGTACTTC; CDR3aa: CASSLEQVSYEQYF
j_gene: TRBJ1-1; d_gene: NA; v_gene: TRBV15; abundance: NA; CDR3nt: TGTGCCACCAGCAGAGATATAGCCCTTATGAACACTGAAGCTTTCTTT; CDR3aa: CATSRDIALMNTEAFF
j_gene: TRBJ2-5; d_gene: TRBD2; v_gene: TRBV19; abundance: few; CDR3nt: TGTGCCAGTAGTTCGCCGGGACTAGCGGGGCAAGAGACCCAGTACTTC; CDR3aa: CASSSPGLAGQETQYF
j_gene: TRBJ1-6; d_gene: NA; v_gene: TRBV6-5; abundance: NA; CDR3nt: TGTGCCAGCAGTTACTTGAGTGGAGGAGATTCACCCCTCCACTTT; CDR3aa: CASSYLSGGDSPLHF
j_gene: TRBJ1-2; d_gene: NA; v_gene: TRBV6-5; abundance: few; CDR3nt: TGTGCCAGCAGGGGAAGGGAGGGAACAAGTGGCTACACCTTC; CDR3aa: CASRGREGTSGYTF
j_gene: TRBJ1-2; d_gene: NA; v_gene: TRBV7-9; abundance: few; CDR3nt: TGTGCCAGCAGCTTATCAGGGATCGGCTATGGCTACACCTTC; CDR3aa: CASSLSGIGYGYTF
j_gene: TRBJ2-5; d_gene: NA; v_gene: TRBV19; abundance: NA; CDR3nt: TGTGCCAGTTCCGGGAGTGGAGAGACCCAGTACTTC; CDR3aa: CASSGSGETQYF
j_gene: TRBJ1-3; d_gene: NA; v_gene: TRBV5-1; abundance: NA; CDR3nt: TGCGCCAGCAGCGCCCGAGGAGGGACGTCTGGAAACACCATATATTTT; CDR3aa: CASSARGGTSGNTIYF
j_gene: TRBJ2-7; d_gene: NA; v_gene: TRBV28; abundance: NA; CDR3nt: TGTGCCAGCAGGGGAACAGGCTCGGGCGAGCAGTACTTC; CDR3aa: CASRGTGSGEQYF
j_gene: TRBJ2-7; d_gene: TRBD2; v_gene: TRBV13; abundance: NA; CDR3nt: TGTGCCAGCAGCACCCCGGGACTAGCGGGACAGTGGGGCGAGCAGTACTTC; CDR3aa: CASSTPGLAGQWGEQYF
j_gene: TRBJ1-1; d_gene: TRBD1; v_gene: TRBV19; abundance: NA; CDR3nt: TGTGCCAGTATTCCGGGACAGAGAATGAACACTGAAGCTTTCTTT; CDR3aa: CASIPGQRMNTEAFF
j_gene: TRBJ1-5; d_gene: NA; v_gene: TRBV5-5; abundance: few; CDR3nt: TGTGCCAGCAGCTTCACCCAGGGAGGGAATCAGCCCCAGCATTTT; CDR3aa: CASSFTQGGNQPQHF
j_gene: TRBJ2-5; d_gene: NA; v_gene: TRBV2; abundance: NA; CDR3nt: TGTGCCAGCACCGGCGGGACTGCCCAAGAGACCCAGTACTTC; CDR3aa: CASTGGTAQETQYF
j_gene: TRBJ2-1; d_gene: NA; v_gene: TRBV7-2; abundance: many; CDR3nt: TGTGCCAGCAGCTTAGATCCTAGAATTCTCTCCTACAATGAGCAGTTCTTC; CDR3aa: CASSLDPRILSYNEQFF
j_gene: TRBJ2-7; d_gene: NA; v_gene: TRBV7-2; abundance: NA; CDR3nt: TGTGCCAGCAGCTTAGATTTGGGCAGCTCCTACGAGCAGTACTTC; CDR3aa: CASSLDLGSSYEQYF
j_gene: TRBJ2-1; d_gene: TRBD2; v_gene: TRBV5-1; abundance: NA; CDR3nt: TGCGCCAGCAGCTTGGGTGTGGGCGGGGGGGTCTACAATGAGCAGTTCTTC; CDR3aa: CASSLGVGGGVYNEQFF
j_gene: TRBJ2-7; d_gene: NA; v_gene: TRBV5-1; abundance: NA; CDR3nt: TGCGCCAGCAGCTTGGCCGCCGGGACTGGCTACGAGCAGTACTTC; CDR3aa: CASSLAAGTGYEQYF
j_gene: TRBJ2-4; d_gene: NA; v_gene: TRBV9; abundance: few; CDR3nt: TGTGCCAGCAGCGTCCATTATGCCCCAGGGTACATTCAGTACTTC; CDR3aa: CASSVHYAPGYIQYF
j_gene: TRBJ1-4; d_gene: TRBD1; v_gene: TRBV4-1; abundance: few; CDR3nt: TGCGCCAGCAGCCAAGGGACAGGGGGCCAAGTTAATGAAAAACTGTTTTTT; CDR3aa: CASSQGTGGQVNEKLFF
j_gene: TRBJ2-1; d_gene: NA; v_gene: TRBV5-1; abundance: NA; CDR3nt: TGCGCCAGCAGCTTGGAGCGTTTGAGGAATGAGCAGTTCTTC; CDR3aa: CASSLERLRNEQFF
j_gene: TRBJ1-5; d_gene: TRBD1; v_gene: TRBV6-5; abundance: NA; CDR3nt: TGTGCCAGCAGAAAAACAGGGGAGAGCAATCAGCCCCAGCATTTT; CDR3aa: CASRKTGESNQPQHF
j_gene: TRBJ2-7; d_gene: NA; v_gene: TRBV7-7; abundance: NA; CDR3nt: TGTGCTAGCAGCCCCGGGACACCCTACGAGCAGTACTTC; CDR3aa: CASSPGTPYEQYF
j_gene: TRBJ2-5; d_gene: TRBD2; v_gene: TRBV5-1; abundance: NA; CDR3nt: TGCGCCAGCAGCCCCAAGGGCGGGGGGGCCGGGACGGATGAGACCCAGTACTTC; CDR3aa: CASSPKGGGAGTDETQYF
j_gene: TRBJ2-7; d_gene: TRBD1; v_gene: TRBV4-1; abundance: NA; CDR3nt: TGCGCCAGCAGCCACTTGGGACAGTCCTCCTACGAGCAGTACTTC; CDR3aa: CASSHLGQSSYEQYF
j_gene: TRBJ1-1; d_gene: TRBD1; v_gene: TRBV2; abundance: NA; CDR3nt: TGTGCCAGCAGACGACAGGGCCCGAACACTGAAGCTTTCTTT; CDR3aa: CASRRQGPNTEAFF
j_gene: TRBJ2-7; d_gene: NA; v_gene: TRBV5-6; abundance: NA; CDR3nt: TGTGCCAGCAGCTCGGGGTTGGGTGGCGGGTCCTACGAGCAGTACTTC; CDR3aa: CASSSGLGGGSYEQYF
j_gene: TRBJ1-1; d_gene: TRBD1; v_gene: TRBV5-1; abundance: NA; CDR3nt: TGCGCCAGCAGCCTAAGACAGGGAATGAACACTGAAGCTTTCTTT; CDR3aa: CASSLRQGMNTEAFF
j_gene: TRBJ1-5; d_gene: TRBD1; v_gene: TRBV7-2; abundance: NA; CDR3nt: TGTGCCAGCAGCGTCTCCCGGGACAGGGCGTATAGCAATCAGCCCCAGCATTTT; CDR3aa: CASSVSRDRAYSNQPQHF
j_gene: TRBJ2-3; d_gene: NA; v_gene: TRBV5-1; abundance: NA; CDR3nt: TGCGCCAGCAGCATAGGAGACGAGGGGAGGGATACGCAGTATTTT; CDR3aa: CASSIGDEGRDTQYF
j_gene: TRBJ2-2; d_gene: NA; v_gene: TRBV6-1; abundance: few; CDR3nt: TGTGCCAGCAGTGATAGGACACAGGCCGGGGAGCTGTTTTTT; CDR3aa: CASSDRTQAGELFF
j_gene: TRBJ2-5; d_gene: TRBD2; v_gene: TRBV13; abundance: NA; CDR3nt: TGTGCCAGCAGCTTGGGTCAAGCGGGAGTGGGTGGAGAGACCCAGTACTTC; CDR3aa: CASSLGQAGVGGETQYF
j_gene: TRBJ2-2; d_gene: TRBD2; v_gene: TRBV9; abundance: NA; CDR3nt: TGTGCCAGCAGCGGGGTTCTAGCGGGGAGCACCGGGGAGCTGTTTTTT; CDR3aa: CASSGVLAGSTGELFF
j_gene: TRBJ1-5; d_gene: TRBD1; v_gene: TRBV5-6; abundance: NA; CDR3nt: TGTGCCAGCAGCTCGGGGACAGGGAGAGACCAGCCCCAGCATTTT; CDR3aa: CASSSGTGRDQPQHF
j_gene: TRBJ2-1; d_gene: TRBD1; v_gene: TRBV6-1; abundance: NA; CDR3nt: TGTGCCAGCCAGGGGCTTGGACAGGGCATTAATGAGCAGTTCTTC; CDR3aa: CASQGLGQGINEQFF
j_gene: TRBJ1-4; d_gene: NA; v_gene: TRBV7-8; abundance: NA; CDR3nt: TGTGCCAGCACCCAATCCGGGAGAGGTGAAAAACTGTTTTTT; CDR3aa: CASTQSGRGEKLFF
j_gene: TRBJ1-2; d_gene: NA; v_gene: TRBV2; abundance: NA; CDR3nt: TGTGCCAGCAGGCGGGGCGCTAACTATGGCTACACCTTC; CDR3aa: CASRRGANYGYTF
j_gene: TRBJ2-3; d_gene: NA; v_gene: TRBV28; abundance: NA; CDR3nt: TGTGCCAGCAGTTCTAGGCCAGATACGCAGTATTTT; CDR3aa: CASSSRPDTQYF
j_gene: TRBJ2-1; d_gene: NA; v_gene: TRBV7-6; abundance: NA; CDR3nt: TGTGCCAGCAGCTTAGGACAGTCACTCAGGGATGAGCAGTTCTTC; CDR3aa: CASSLGQSLRDEQFF
j_gene: TRBJ1-2; d_gene: NA; v_gene: TRBV10-3; abundance: once; CDR3nt: TGTGCCATCAGGGCCGGGACACAAAATAACTATGGCTACACCTTC; CDR3aa: CAIRAGTQNNYGYTF
j_gene: TRBJ1-2; d_gene: NA; v_gene: TRBV5-8; abundance: NA; CDR3nt: TGTGCCAGCAGCTTGGTGGCGGAGTATGGCTACACCTTC; CDR3aa: CASSLVAEYGYTF